Listed below are T cell receptor beta chains from one sample, sequenced in a study of blood T cell repertoires in COVID-19. Assay used: immunoSEQ multiplex PCR; TCRdb lists only in-frame clones, some missing. Of 120,000 or so clones listed, about 86% are singletons. Input material: peripheral blood. These receptors were taken from a man at least 80 years old with active or convalescent COVID-19. CDR3s include the opening cysteine and the closing phenylalanine or tryptophan. A D gene is named only where the DNA matches it firmly. Clone size is shown for a subset of rows, as once, few, many or a class of expanded clone.

CDR3: CASSGPGLGDEQFF
DNA: TGTGCCAGCAGCGGGCCGGGACTAGGGGATGAGCAGTTCTTC
size: -
V: TRBV14
D: TRBD2
J: TRBJ2-1

CDR3: CASSPRGGPQHF
DNA: TGTGCCAGCAGCCCCAGGGGTGGGCCCCAGCATTTT
size: -
V: TRBV12-3/TRBV12-4
D: -
J: TRBJ1-5

CDR3: CASSFGSAGAKNIQYF
DNA: TGTGCCAGCAGCTTTGGGTCTGCGGGAGCCAAAAACATTCAGTACTTC
size: -
V: TRBV5-5
D: -
J: TRBJ2-4

CDR3: CAASSRGGSTEAFF
DNA: TGTGCAGCCAGCTCCAGGGGCGGGAGCACTGAAGCTTTCTTT
size: -
V: TRBV27
D: -
J: TRBJ1-1

CDR3: CASSSYRGAYNSPLHF
DNA: TGTGCCAGTAGTTCATACAGGGGCGCGTATAATTCACCCCTCCACTTT
size: -
V: TRBV19
D: TRBD1
J: TRBJ1-6

CDR3: CASSYSGTGVLGGYTF
DNA: TGTGCCAGCAGTTACTCCGGGACAGGGGTATTAGGGGGCTACACCTTC
size: -
V: TRBV6-5
D: TRBD1
J: TRBJ1-2

CDR3: CASAGQGAIGGTTDTQYF
DNA: TGTGCCAGCGCGGGACAGGGGGCGATTGGGGGAACCACAGATACGCAGTATTTT
size: -
V: TRBV19
D: TRBD1
J: TRBJ2-3

CDR3: CASSLGGSNQPQHF
DNA: TGTGCCAGCAGCTTGGGCGGTAGCAATCAGCCCCAGCATTTT
size: -
V: TRBV5-4
D: -
J: TRBJ1-5

CDR3: CASSPLRGGEKLFF
DNA: TGTGCCAGCAGTCCTCTCAGGGGAGGGGAAAAACTGTTTTTT
size: -
V: TRBV27
D: -
J: TRBJ1-4

CDR3: CASRPTGTGGRGYTF
DNA: TGTGCCAGCAGGCCTACCGGGACAGGGGGCCGGGGCTACACCTTC
size: -
V: TRBV6-2/TRBV6-3
D: TRBD1
J: TRBJ1-2

CDR3: CASSFGGYSGNTIYF
DNA: TGTGCCAGCAGTTTCGGGGGTTACTCTGGAAACACCATATATTTT
size: -
V: TRBV28
D: -
J: TRBJ1-3

CDR3: CASSAFPGAEAFF
DNA: TGTGCCAGCAGCGCCTTTCCAGGGGCTGAAGCTTTCTTT
size: -
V: TRBV5-6
D: -
J: TRBJ1-1

CDR3: CASSLARFSEQYF
DNA: TGTGCCAGCAGCTTAGCGAGGTTCAGCGAGCAGTACTTC
size: -
V: TRBV7-2
D: -
J: TRBJ2-7

CDR3: CASSSRDRYNYGYTF
DNA: TGTGCCAGCAGCTCCCGGGACAGATATAACTATGGCTACACCTTC
size: -
V: TRBV7-9
D: TRBD1
J: TRBJ1-2

CDR3: CASSPRGGSTDTQYF
DNA: TGTGCCAGCAGCCCGCGGGGGGGGAGCACAGATACGCAGTATTTT
size: -
V: TRBV7-2
D: TRBD2
J: TRBJ2-3

CDR3: CATSDSGNYNEQFF
DNA: TGTGCCACCAGTGATTCCGGGAACTACAATGAGCAGTTCTTC
size: -
V: TRBV24-1
D: -
J: TRBJ2-1

CDR3: CASSLVLALKGPQETQYF
DNA: TGTGCCAGCAGCTTAGTACTAGCCCTCAAAGGACCCCAAGAGACCCAGTACTTC
size: -
V: TRBV7-9
D: -
J: TRBJ2-5

CDR3: CASRSTGGGEKLFF
DNA: TGTGCCAGCAGGTCTACAGGGGGAGGGGAAAAACTGTTTTTT
size: -
V: TRBV28
D: TRBD1
J: TRBJ1-4

CDR3: CASSLYDRNGNTIYF
DNA: TGTGCCAGCAGCTTATATGACAGAAATGGAAACACCATATATTTT
size: -
V: TRBV5-6
D: -
J: TRBJ1-3

CDR3: CASRFNYGYTF
DNA: TGCGCCAGCCGGTTCAACTATGGCTACACCTTC
size: once
V: TRBV23-1
D: -
J: TRBJ1-2

CDR3: CASSELGQGNSPLHF
DNA: TGTGCCAGCAGTGAACTAGGACAGGGCAATTCACCCCTCCACTTT
size: -
V: TRBV2
D: TRBD1
J: TRBJ1-6

CDR3: CASSPLGQGTLLPNEQFF
DNA: TGTGCCAGCTCACCACTCGGGCAGGGAACTCTACTCCCCAATGAGCAGTTCTTC
size: -
V: TRBV18
D: -
J: TRBJ2-1